The 26 T cell receptor beta chains presented below share a single source sample, sequenced in a study of blood T cell repertoires in COVID-19. Using immunoSEQ multiplex PCR, the repertoire was profiled, and TCRdb retains in-frame clones only, with some absent. Of 200,000 to 250,000 clones listed, around 81% are singletons. Sequenced input: PBMCs or T cells enriched from blood (not recorded which). The receptor source for this set is a man aged 25 to 45 with acute COVID-19.

V and J are TRBV5-1 and TRBJ2-2; the D is unclear. Trimming shortened V by 0 bases and J by 3 bases, and 12 bases separated the two germline ends. Germline loops: CDR1 SGHRS, CDR2 YFSETQ. The CDR3 sequence is 16 residues long. The CDR3 DNA follows: TGCGCCAGCAGCTTGGCTGGCGGAATCGACACCGGGGAGCTGTTTTTT. Translating gives CASSLAGGIDTGELFF.

The chain employs TRBV5-6 and TRBJ2-5; tentatively, D is TRBD1 (6 bases). CDR1 and CDR2 (germline): SGHDT, YYEEEE. Trimming pared 1 base from V and 2 bases from J, leaving 9 bases between. The CDR3 runs 14 residues. The CDR3 DNA follows: TGTGCCAGCAGCTTGAGAGGGGGTCAAGAGACCCAGTACTTC. It encodes CASSLRGGQETQYF.

The chain carries TRBV19 and TRBJ1-1; 7 nucleotides agree with TRBD1. The germline V gene has CDR1 LNHDA and CDR2 SQIVND (reference sequence). CDR3 length: 14 residues. Trimming at V came to 7 bases and at J to 4 bases, leaving 9 bases not matched to a gene. The DNA for the CDR3 is TGTGCCAGTAAGTCACAGGGGAGCAGCACTGAAGCTTTCTTT. The encoded protein is CASKSQGSSTEAFF.

The table lists this clone with a few counts. The chain employs TRBV3-1 (or the pseudogene TRBV3-2) and TRBJ1-2; D may be TRBD1 (6 bases). CDR3 length equals 15 residues. Germline CDR1 is LGHDT and CDR2 is YNNKEL (reference sequence). V lost 1 base to trimming and J lost 7 bases, with 16 bases between them. The DNA of the CDR3 is TGTGCCAGCAGCCAAGGGGCAGGGGCACAGGGTGGCTACACCTTC. This encodes CASSQGAGAQGGYTF.

This clone was seen a handful of times. The chain couples TRBV5-1 to TRBJ1-2, with D unresolved. The germline gives CDR1 SGHRS, CDR2 YFSETQ. CDR3 size: 18 residues. The V gene lost 1 base and the J gene lost 2 bases, with 21 bases spanning the gap. The CDR3 is CASSLRGGGRGLNYGYTF. The CDR3 DNA sequence: TGCGCCAGCAGCTTGAGAGGCGGCGGTCGAGGGCTCAACTATGGCTACACCTTC. Combining the CDR3 with reference TRBV5-1 and TRBJ1-2 gives the whole variable domain KAGVTQTPRYLIKTRGQQVTLSCSPISGHRSVSWYQQTPGQGLQFLFEYFSETQRNKGNFPGRFSGRQFSNSRSEMNVSTLELGDSALYLCASSLRGGGRGLNYGYTFGSGTRLTVV.

The V and J genes are TRBV5-1 and TRBJ2-5; 8 bases fit TRBD2. With V trimmed by 8 bases and J by 4 bases, 7 bases remained unmatched. The length of the CDR3 is 13 residues. From germline, CDR1 is SGHRS and CDR2 YFSETQ. The DNA for the CDR3 is TGCGCCAGTAGCCGGACTAGCCGAGAGACCCAGTACTTC. The encoded protein is CASSRTSRETQYF.

This clone was counted a few times. This sequence joins TRBV23-1 and TRBJ1-5, with unresolved D. TRBV23-1 is treated as an ORF (open reading frame) with a function not yet certain. This CDR3 contains 14 residues. V dropped 6 bases and J dropped 5 bases, with 14 bases sitting between them. The CDR3 is CASSLLPPDQPQHF. DNA of the CDR3: TGCGCCAGCAGCCTATTACCCCCCGATCAGCCCCAGCATTTT.

This clone was seen once. V usage is TRBV7-3 and J usage is TRBJ2-3; weak D call: TRBD2 (5 bases). CDR3 length: 13 residues. V was trimmed by 4 bases and J by 8 bases, leaving 13 bases between them. Germline CDR1 reads SGHTA; CDR2 reads FQGTGA. The CDR3 DNA sequence: TGTGCCAGCAGCTCATTCTTTGGAGGTACGCAGTATTTT. Its translation is CASSSFFGGTQYF.

The chain is built from TRBV19 and TRBJ1-6, with 7 bases lining up with TRBD1. Germline assignment: CDR1 LNHDA and CDR2 SQIVND (reference sequence). CDR3 length: 15 residues. Trimming removed 2 bases from V and 6 bases from J; junction bases left unmatched: 4. The CDR3 sequence is CASSILTGINSPLHF. The CDR3, as DNA: TGTGCCAGTAGTATATTGACAGGGATTAATTCACCCCTCCACTTT.

This CDR3 reads CASSPGHSSPEAFF. CDR3 bases: TGTGCCAGCAGCCCGGGACATTCGTCTCCTGAAGCTTTCTTT. This chain connects TRBV7-3 to TRBJ1-1, with D maybe TRBD1 (6 bases). CDR1 and CDR2 (germline): SGHTA, FQGTGA. V lost 5 bases and J lost 6, with 16 bases in between. The CDR3 has 14 residues.

This clone was recorded once. The chain recombines TRBV5-1 with TRBJ1-2; D gene ambiguous. V was cut by 3 bases and J by 3 bases, with 3 bases left in between. The CDR3 consists of 11 residues. Germline CDR1 SGHRS, CDR2 YFSETQ. The CDR3 sequence is CASSSYYGYTF. The CDR3 bases are TGCGCCAGCAGCTCGTACTATGGCTACACCTTC.

The chain links TRBV7-3 to TRBJ2-1; D might be TRBD2 (5 bases). CDR3 size: 13 residues. The germline V and J ends were trimmed by 2 bases and 10 bases, with 12 bases remaining between them. Per germline, CDR1 SGHTA and CDR2 FQGTGA. CDR3 nucleotide sequence: TGTGCCAGCAGCTTAGGGGTAACGGGAGAGCAGTTCTTC. This codes for CASSLGVTGEQFF.

This clone was counted a few times. V gene TRBV27 combines with J gene TRBJ2-7; D might be TRBD1 (5 bases). Trimming shortened V by 5 bases and J by 2 bases, and 13 bases separated the two germline ends. The CDR3 is made up of 14 amino acids. Germline values: CDR1 MNHEY, CDR2 SMNVEV (reference sequence). The CDR3 coding sequence is TGTGCCAGCAGTCCCTCGGTGGGGCCCTACGAGCAGTACTTC. Its translation: CASSPSVGPYEQYF.

Only a few counts were recorded for this clone. This rearrangement joins TRBV6-5 to TRBJ2-7, with D possibly TRBD1 on 6 matching bases. The CDR3 spans 14 residues. Between the trimmed V and J ends, which lost 5 bases and 1 base, there was a span of 12 bases. Germline CDR1 MNHEY, CDR2 SVGAGI. This CDR3 is CASSRDTDSYEQYF. The CDR3 DNA follows: TGTGCCAGCAGTCGGGACACCGATTCCTACGAGCAGTACTTC.

There are a few counts of this clone. The chain recombines TRBV27 with TRBJ2-7; a weak D match, TRBD2 (6 bases). The CDR3 is 16 amino acids. Trimming took 4 bases from V and 0 from J, leaving 16 bases between them. CDR1 MNHEY and CDR2 SMNVEV come from the germline V gene (reference sequence). In nucleotides, the CDR3 is TGTGCCAGCAGTTCCCGGGGTGCGGGGAGCTCCTACGAGCAGTACTTC. Its translation is CASSSRGAGSSYEQYF.

The chain employs TRBV4-1 and TRBJ2-7, with a possible D match to TRBD1 (5 bases). The CDR3 is 13 amino acids. CDR1 MGHRA and CDR2 YSYEKL come from the germline V gene. Trimming left V 3 bases short and J 1 base short, with 7 bases between. The CDR3 DNA reads as TGCGCCAGCAGCCATCAGGGTTCCTACGAGCAGTACTTC. It encodes CASSHQGSYEQYF.

The chain carries TRBV7-2 and TRBJ2-3; weak D call: TRBD1 (6 bases). The CDR3 contains 16 residues. Germline CDR1 is SGHTA and CDR2 is FQGNSA. Trimming took off 1 base at V and 0 bases at J, with 11 bases between the two ends. The CDR3 is CASSLGVGASTDTQYF. CDR3 bases: TGTGCCAGCAGCTTAGGGGTGGGGGCGAGCACAGATACGCAGTATTTT.

This rearrangement joins TRBV2 to TRBJ2-7; the match to TRBD1 covers 9 bases. This CDR3 spans 13 amino acids. CDR1 is SNHLY, CDR2 FYNNEI, per germline. Losses at the gene ends were 5 bases for V and 6 bases for J; bases not matched to a gene: 5. In nucleotides, the CDR3 is TGTGCCAGCAGTTTACAGGGGGCGGGCGAGCAGTACTTC. Translating gives CASSLQGAGEQYF.

This rearrangement joins TRBV10-3 to TRBJ2-2, with a tentative D call TRBD2 (6 bases). The CDR3 is 16 residues long. Germline V gene data show CDR1 as ENHRY and CDR2 as SYGVKD. Trimming stripped 3 bases from V and 1 base from J, with 12 bases between. The CDR3 DNA reads TGTGCCATCAGTGACGCGGGAAAAGGGAACACCGGGGAGCTGTTTTTT. It yields the protein CAISDAGKGNTGELFF.

This sequence joins TRBV5-6 and TRBJ2-2; D perhaps matches TRBD1 (5 bases). The CDR3 has 15 amino acids. Germline values: CDR1 SGHDT, CDR2 YYEEEE. The V end was cut by 4 bases, the J end by 4 bases, with 14 bases between. The CDR3 region has the DNA TGTGCCAGCAGCGTCAGGGTGGTGATCACCGGGGAGCTGTTTTTT. Its protein product is CASSVRVVITGELFF.

The chain recombines TRBV7-9 with TRBJ1-2; no definite D call. Trimming pared 2 bases from V and 4 bases from J, leaving 23 bases between. The CDR3 loop spans 18 amino acids. CDR1 is SEHNR and CDR2 is FQNEAQ in the germline V gene (reference sequence). The CDR3 spells CASSLFSVVSQPFYGYTF. The DNA of the CDR3 is TGTGCCAGCAGCTTATTTAGCGTAGTCTCCCAACCTTTCTATGGCTACACCTTC.

V gene TRBV24-1 combines with J gene TRBJ2-3, with 8 bases lining up with TRBD2. The V and J ends lost 1 base and 2 bases, in that order; junction bases with no gene match: 4. This CDR3 comprises 16 residues. Germline V CDR1 and CDR2: KGHDR, SFDVKD. The CDR3 DNA sequence: TGTGCCACCAGTGATTTTGGCGGGGGGAACACAGATACGCAGTATTTT. Translated: CATSDFGGGNTDTQYF.

The chain uses TRBV27 and TRBJ2-7; 8 nucleotides align to TRBD1. The CDR3 length is 15 residues. V shed 2 bases, J shed 4 bases, and the junction held 7 bases outside the gene matches. Germline V CDR1 and CDR2: MNHEY, SMNVEV (reference sequence). The CDR3 here is CASSLGYQGAYEQYF. The CDR3 nucleotides are TGTGCCAGCAGTTTAGGGTATCAGGGGGCTTACGAGCAGTACTTC.

The V and J genes are TRBV9 and TRBJ2-1; tentatively, D is TRBD2 (6 bases). This CDR3 region has 15 residues. With 3 bases removed from V and 3 bases from J, the gap between germline ends came to 13 bases. The germline V gene has CDR1 SGDLS and CDR2 YYNGEE. The CDR3 loop reads CASSGGELFYNEQFF. DNA for the CDR3: TGTGCCAGCAGCGGGGGGGAACTATTCTACAATGAGCAGTTCTTC.

J is TRBJ1-1 and V is TRBV18, with D perhaps TRBD1 (6 bases). The germline V gene encodes CDR1 KGHSH and CDR2 LQKENI. The V end was cut by 4 bases, the J end by 2 bases, with 14 bases between. This CDR3 comprises 15 residues. The chain's CDR3 is CASSLGQFTNTEAFF. As DNA, the CDR3 is TGTGCCAGCTCACTCGGACAGTTTACTAACACTGAAGCTTTCTTT.

This clone showed up just once. The chain recombines TRBV15 with TRBJ1-1; D possibly corresponds to TRBD1 (5 bases). Trimming left V 2 bases short and J 0 bases short, with 22 bases between. The CDR3 sequence is 19 residues long. The germline V gene has CDR1 LNHNV and CDR2 YYDKDF (reference sequence). The DNA for the CDR3 is TGTGCCACCAGCAGACCTCTCGTGGCAGGGAACCCCCTGAACACTGAAGCTTTCTTT. Its translation is CATSRPLVAGNPLNTEAFF. The full variable domain, with the rest looked up from reference TRBV15 and TRBJ1-1, is DAMVIQNPRYQVTQFGKPVTLSCSQTLNHNVMYWYQQKSSQAPKLLFHYYDKDFNNEADTPDNFQSRRPNTSFCFLDIRSPGLGDTAMYLCATSRPLVAGNPLNTEAFFGQGTRLTVV.